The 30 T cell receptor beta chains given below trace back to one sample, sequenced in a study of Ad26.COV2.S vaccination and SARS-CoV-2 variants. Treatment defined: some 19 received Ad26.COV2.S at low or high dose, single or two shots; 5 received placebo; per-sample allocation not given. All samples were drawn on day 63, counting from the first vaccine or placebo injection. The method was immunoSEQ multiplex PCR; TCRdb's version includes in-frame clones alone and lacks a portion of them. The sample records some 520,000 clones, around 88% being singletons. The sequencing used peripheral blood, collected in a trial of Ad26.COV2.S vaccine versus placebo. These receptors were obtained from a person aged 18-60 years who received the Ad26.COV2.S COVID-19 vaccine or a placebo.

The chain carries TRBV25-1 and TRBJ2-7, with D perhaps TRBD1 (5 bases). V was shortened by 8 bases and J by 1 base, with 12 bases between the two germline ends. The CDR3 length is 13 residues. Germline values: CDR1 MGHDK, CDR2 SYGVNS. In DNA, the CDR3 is TGTGCCAGCGAGAAGCAGGGTTCCTACGAGCAGTACTTC. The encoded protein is CASEKQGSYEQYF.

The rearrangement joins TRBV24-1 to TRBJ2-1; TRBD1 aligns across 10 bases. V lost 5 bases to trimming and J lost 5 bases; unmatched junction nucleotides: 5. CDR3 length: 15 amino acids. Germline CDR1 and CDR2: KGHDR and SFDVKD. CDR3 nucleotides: TGTGCCACCAGTGTGGAGACAGGGGGCAACAATGAGCAGTTCTTC. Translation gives CATSVETGGNNEQFF.

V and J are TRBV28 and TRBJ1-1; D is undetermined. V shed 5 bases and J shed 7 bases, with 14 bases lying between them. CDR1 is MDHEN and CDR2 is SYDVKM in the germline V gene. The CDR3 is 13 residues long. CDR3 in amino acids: CASSLKGRREAFF. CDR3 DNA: TGTGCCAGCAGTCTCAAAGGACGTCGTGAAGCTTTCTTT.

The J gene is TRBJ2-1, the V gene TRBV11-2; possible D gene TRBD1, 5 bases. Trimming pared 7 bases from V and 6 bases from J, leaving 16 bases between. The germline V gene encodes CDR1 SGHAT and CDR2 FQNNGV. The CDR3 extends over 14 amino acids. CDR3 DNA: TGTGCCAGCACCATAGGGGCGGAGTTCAATGAGCAGTTCTTC. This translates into CASTIGAEFNEQFF.

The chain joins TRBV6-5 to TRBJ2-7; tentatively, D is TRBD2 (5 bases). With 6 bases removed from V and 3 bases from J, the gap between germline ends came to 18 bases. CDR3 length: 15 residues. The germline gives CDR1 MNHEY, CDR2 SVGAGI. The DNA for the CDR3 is TGTGCCAGCAGAGATAATAGCGTTAACCGCTACGAGCAGTACTTC. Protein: CASRDNSVNRYEQYF.

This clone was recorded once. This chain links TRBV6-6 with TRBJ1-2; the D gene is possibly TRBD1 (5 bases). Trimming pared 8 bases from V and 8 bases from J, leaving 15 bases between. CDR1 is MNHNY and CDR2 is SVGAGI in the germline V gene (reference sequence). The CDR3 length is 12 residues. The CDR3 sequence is CASASGQAGYTF. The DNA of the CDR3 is TGTGCCAGCGCGTCAGGGCAAGCCGGCTACACCTTC.

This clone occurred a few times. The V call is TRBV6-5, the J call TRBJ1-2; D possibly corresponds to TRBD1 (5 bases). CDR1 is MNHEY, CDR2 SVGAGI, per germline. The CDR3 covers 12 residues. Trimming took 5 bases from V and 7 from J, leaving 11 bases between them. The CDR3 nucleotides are TGTGCCAGCAGTAAGGGGACGGTTGGCTACACCTTC. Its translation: CASSKGTVGYTF.

The CDR3 coding sequence is TGTGCCAGCAGTTTTCGCGTCCAAGAGACCCAGTACTTC. Amino acids: CASSFRVQETQYF. V is TRBV6-2 or TRBV6-3 and J is TRBJ2-5; D not resolved. V shed 4 bases and J shed 1 base, with 7 bases lying between them. This CDR3 has 13 residues. The V gene's germline CDR1 is MNHEY and CDR2 SVGEGT.

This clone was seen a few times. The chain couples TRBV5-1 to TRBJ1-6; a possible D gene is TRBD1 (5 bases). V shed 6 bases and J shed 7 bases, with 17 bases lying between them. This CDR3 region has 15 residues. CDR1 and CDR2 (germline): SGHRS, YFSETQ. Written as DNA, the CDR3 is TGCGCCAGCAACCGGGACGCCGGGGCCAATTCACCCCTCCACTTT. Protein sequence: CASNRDAGANSPLHF.

The CDR3 spells CASSPGQIILGGQFF. As DNA, the CDR3 is TGTGCCAGCTCACCGGGACAGATTATTTTGGGAGGGCAGTTCTTC. The chain links TRBV18 to TRBJ2-1; possible D gene TRBD1, 7 bases. The CDR3 is 15 amino acids. Trimming cost V 3 bases and J 12 bases, with 21 bases left between them. Germline V gene sequence: CDR1 KGHSH, CDR2 LQKENI.

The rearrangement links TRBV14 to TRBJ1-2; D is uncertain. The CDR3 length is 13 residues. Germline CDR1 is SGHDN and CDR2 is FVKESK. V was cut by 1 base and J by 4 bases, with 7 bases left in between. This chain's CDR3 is CASSQVTSYGYTF. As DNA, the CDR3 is TGTGCCAGCAGCCAAGTAACCTCCTATGGCTACACCTTC.

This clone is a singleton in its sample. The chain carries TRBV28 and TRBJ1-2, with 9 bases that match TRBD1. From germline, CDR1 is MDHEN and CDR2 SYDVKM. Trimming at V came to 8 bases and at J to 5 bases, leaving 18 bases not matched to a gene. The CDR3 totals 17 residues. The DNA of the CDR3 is TGTGCCAGCTACTCAACCGGGACAGGGACTATGTTTTATGGCTACACCTTC. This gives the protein CASYSTGTGTMFYGYTF.

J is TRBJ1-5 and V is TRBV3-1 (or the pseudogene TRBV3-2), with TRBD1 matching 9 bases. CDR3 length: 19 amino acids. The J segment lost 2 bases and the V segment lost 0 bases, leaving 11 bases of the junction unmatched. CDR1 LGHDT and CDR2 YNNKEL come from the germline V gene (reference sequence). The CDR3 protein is CASSQERGTGPVCNQPQHF. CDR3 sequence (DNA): TGTGCCAGCAGCCAAGAAAGGGGGACAGGGCCGGTTTGCAATCAGCCCCAGCATTTT.

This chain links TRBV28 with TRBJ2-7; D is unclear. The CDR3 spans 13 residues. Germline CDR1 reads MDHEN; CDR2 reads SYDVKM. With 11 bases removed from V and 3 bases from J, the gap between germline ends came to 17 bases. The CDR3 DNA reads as TGTGCCTCGGAGAGTCCGCCCGGCTACGAGCAGTACTTC. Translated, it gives CASESPPGYEQYF.

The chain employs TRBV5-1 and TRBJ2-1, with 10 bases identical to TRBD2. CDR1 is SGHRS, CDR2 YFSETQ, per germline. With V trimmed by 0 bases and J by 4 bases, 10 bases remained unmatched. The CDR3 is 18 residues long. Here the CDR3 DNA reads TGCGCCAGCAGCTTGGTCGCTAGCGGGAGAACTTTATACAATGAGCAGTTCTTC. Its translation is CASSLVASGRTLYNEQFF.

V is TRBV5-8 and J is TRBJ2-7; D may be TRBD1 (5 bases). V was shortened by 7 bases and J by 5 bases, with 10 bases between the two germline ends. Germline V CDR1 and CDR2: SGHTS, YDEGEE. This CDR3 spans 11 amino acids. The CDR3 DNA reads TGTGCCAGCGACTCAGGGAACGAGCAGTACTTC. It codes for CASDSGNEQYF.

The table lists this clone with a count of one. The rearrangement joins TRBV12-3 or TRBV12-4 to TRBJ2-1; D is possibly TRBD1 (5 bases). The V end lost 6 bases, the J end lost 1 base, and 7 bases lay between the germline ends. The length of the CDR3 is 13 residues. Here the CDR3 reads CASRRQSYNEQFF. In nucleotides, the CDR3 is TGTGCCAGCAGGCGACAGTCCTACAATGAGCAGTTCTTC.

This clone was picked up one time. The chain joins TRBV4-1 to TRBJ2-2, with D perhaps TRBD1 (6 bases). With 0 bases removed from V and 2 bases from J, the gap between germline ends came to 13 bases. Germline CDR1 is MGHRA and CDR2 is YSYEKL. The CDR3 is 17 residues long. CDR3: CASSQDLSGANTGELFF. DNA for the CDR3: TGCGCCAGCAGCCAAGATCTCTCAGGGGCTAACACCGGGGAGCTGTTTTTT.

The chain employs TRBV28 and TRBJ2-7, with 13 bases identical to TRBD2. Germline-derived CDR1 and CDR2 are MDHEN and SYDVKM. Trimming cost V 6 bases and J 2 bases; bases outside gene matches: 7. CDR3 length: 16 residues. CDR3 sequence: CASRTLGTSGAYEQYF. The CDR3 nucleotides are TGTGCCAGCAGAACCCTTGGGACTAGCGGGGCCTACGAGCAGTACTTC.

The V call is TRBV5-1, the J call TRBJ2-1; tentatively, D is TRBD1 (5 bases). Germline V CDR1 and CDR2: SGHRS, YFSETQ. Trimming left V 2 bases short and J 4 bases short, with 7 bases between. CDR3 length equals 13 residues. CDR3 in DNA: TGCGCCAGCAGCTTAACAGGTTACAATGAGCAGTTCTTC. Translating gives CASSLTGYNEQFF.

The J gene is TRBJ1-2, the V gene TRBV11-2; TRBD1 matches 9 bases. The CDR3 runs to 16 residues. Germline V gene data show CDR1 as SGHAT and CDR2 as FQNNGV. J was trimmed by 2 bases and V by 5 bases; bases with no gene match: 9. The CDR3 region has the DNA TGTGCCAGCAGCGCCCGGACAGGGGCGGGGAACTATGGCTACACCTTC. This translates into CASSARTGAGNYGYTF.

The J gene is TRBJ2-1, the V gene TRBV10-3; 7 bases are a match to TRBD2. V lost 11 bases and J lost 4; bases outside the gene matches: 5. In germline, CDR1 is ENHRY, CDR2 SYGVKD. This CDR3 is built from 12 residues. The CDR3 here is CAAASGYNEQFF. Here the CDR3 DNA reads TGTGCCGCCGCTAGCGGATACAATGAGCAGTTCTTC.

DNA for the CDR3: TGTGCCACACAACCCCCCGGGACTAGAGACGGTGAGCAGTTCTTC. The encoded protein is CATQPPGTRDGEQFF. This rearrangement joins TRBV7-9 to TRBJ2-1, with TRBD2 matching 8 bases. The CDR3 contains 15 residues. V was clipped by 10 bases and J by 9 bases; unmatched bases: 17. CDR1 is SEHNR, CDR2 FQNEAQ, per germline (reference sequence).

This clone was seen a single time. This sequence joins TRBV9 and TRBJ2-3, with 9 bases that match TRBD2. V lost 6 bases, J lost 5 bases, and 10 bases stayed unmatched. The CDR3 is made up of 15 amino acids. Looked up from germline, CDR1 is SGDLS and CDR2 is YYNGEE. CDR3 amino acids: CASNVAGGPQDTQYF. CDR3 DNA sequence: TGTGCCAGCAATGTGGCGGGAGGGCCTCAAGATACGCAGTATTTT.

The CDR3 nucleotides read TGTGCCAGTACCCCAGGTGGACTTAATACCGGGGAGCTGTTTTTT. It codes for CASTPGGLNTGELFF. V is TRBV19 and J is TRBJ2-2; D perhaps matches TRBD2 (5 bases). The CDR3 consists of 15 residues. Trimming pared 7 bases from V and 5 bases from J, leaving 17 bases between. Germline V gives CDR1 LNHDA, CDR2 SQIVND (reference sequence).

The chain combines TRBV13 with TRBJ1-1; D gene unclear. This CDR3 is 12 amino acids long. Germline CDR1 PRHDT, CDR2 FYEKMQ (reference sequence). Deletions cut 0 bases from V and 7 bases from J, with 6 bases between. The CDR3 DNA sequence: TGTGCCAGCAGCTTAGGGTTCGGTGAAGCTTTCTTT. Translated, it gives CASSLGFGEAFF.

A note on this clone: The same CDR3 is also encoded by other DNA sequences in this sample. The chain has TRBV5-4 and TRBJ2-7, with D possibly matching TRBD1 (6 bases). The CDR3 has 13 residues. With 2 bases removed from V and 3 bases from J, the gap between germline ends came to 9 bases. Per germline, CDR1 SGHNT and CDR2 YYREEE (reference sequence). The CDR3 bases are TGTGCCAGCAGCTTAGCAGGGGTCTACGAGCAGTACTTC. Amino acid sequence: CASSLAGVYEQYF.

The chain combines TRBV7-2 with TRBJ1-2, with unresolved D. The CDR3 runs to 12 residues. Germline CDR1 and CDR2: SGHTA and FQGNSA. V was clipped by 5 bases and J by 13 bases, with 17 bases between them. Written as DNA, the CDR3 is TGTGCCAGCAGCCCCCAAACAATATCAGTCACCTTC. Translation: CASSPQTISVTF.

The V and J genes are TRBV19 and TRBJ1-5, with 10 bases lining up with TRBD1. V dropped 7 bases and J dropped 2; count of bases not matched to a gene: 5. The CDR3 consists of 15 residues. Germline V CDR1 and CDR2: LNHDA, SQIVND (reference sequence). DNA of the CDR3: TGTGCCAGTACCGGGACAGGGGAGCGCAATCAGCCCCAGCATTTT. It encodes CASTGTGERNQPQHF.

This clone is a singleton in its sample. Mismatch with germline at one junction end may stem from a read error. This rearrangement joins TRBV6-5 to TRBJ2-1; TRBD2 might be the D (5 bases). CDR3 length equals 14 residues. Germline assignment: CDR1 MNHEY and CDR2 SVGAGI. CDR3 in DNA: TGTGCCAGCAGTTACTCCGGGGATTGGGGAATTTGGGTCTTC. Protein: CASSYSGDWGIWVF.